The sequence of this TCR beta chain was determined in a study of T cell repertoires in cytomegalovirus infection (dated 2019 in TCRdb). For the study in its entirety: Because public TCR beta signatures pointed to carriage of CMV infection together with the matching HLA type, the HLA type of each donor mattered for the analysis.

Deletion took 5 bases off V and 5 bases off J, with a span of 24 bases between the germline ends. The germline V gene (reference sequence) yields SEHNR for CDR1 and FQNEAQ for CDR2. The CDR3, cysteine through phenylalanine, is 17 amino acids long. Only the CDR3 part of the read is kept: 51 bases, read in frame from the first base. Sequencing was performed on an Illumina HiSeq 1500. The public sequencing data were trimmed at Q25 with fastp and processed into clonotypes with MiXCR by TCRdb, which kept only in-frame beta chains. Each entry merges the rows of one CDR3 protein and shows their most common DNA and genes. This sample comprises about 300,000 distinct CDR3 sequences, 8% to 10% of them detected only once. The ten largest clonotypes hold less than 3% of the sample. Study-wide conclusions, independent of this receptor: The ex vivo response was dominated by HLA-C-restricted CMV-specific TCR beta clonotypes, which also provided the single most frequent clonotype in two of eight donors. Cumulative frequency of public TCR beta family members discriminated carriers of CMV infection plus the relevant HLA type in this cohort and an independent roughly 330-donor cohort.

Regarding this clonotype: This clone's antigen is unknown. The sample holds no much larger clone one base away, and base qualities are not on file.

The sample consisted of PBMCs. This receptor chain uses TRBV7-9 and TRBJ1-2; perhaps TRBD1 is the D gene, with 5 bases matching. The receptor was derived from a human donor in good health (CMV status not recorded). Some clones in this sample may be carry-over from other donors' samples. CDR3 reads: CASSGPGLSTSPYGYTF. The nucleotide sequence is TGTGCCAGCAGCGGACCGGGACTGAGTACTAGTCCTTATGGCTACACCTTC.